These 20 T cell receptor beta chains share one sample of origin, sequenced in a study of identical twins listed by TCRdb under 2016. Library preparation employed 5' RACE. These reads were obtained on an Illumina HiSeq 2000. In TCRdb, the public reads were trimmed at Q25 with fastp and aligned with MiXCR, with productive beta chains retained. Rows merge per CDR3 protein into single entries with the most common DNA and genes. Within this sample are 220,000 or so distinct CDR3 sequences, with approximately 7% of them counted one time only. The ten biggest clones cover roughly 3.4% of the sample. These data also formed part of another study, on yellow fever vaccine responses in identical twins.

What was sequenced was memory (CD45RO+) T cells sorted from blood. Sample cell subset or site, as interpreted from the label and publication: CD45RO+ enriched T cells. Receptor source: a woman aged 18-29 years in good health.

This clonotype showed up many times. The chain uses TRBV5-1 and TRBJ2-1; D call uncertain. The V and J ends lost 0 bases and 5 bases respectively, with 0 bases between them. Per the germline V gene, CDR1 is SGHRS and CDR2 is YFSETQ. This CDR3 spans 11 amino acids. The CDR3 sequence is CASSLDNEQFF. The DNA of the CDR3 is TGCGCCAGCAGCTTGGACAATGAGCAGTTCTTC.

J is TRBJ2-7 and V is TRBV27; 8 bases align to TRBD2. Trimming at V came to 5 bases and at J to 4 bases, leaving 10 bases not matched to a gene. The CDR3 is 15 residues long. Germline lookup yields CDR1 MNHEY and CDR2 SMNVEV (reference sequence). CDR3 nucleotide sequence: TGTGCCAGCAGTCCTCCGGGACTAGGGAAATACGAGCAGTACTTC. Protein: CASSPPGLGKYEQYF.

The J gene is TRBJ2-7, the V gene TRBV5-1; 9 bases match TRBD1. The CDR3 sequence is 14 residues long. Germline-derived CDR1 and CDR2 are SGHRS and YFSETQ. Germline trimming cut 0 bases from V and 6 bases from J; bases unmatched to any gene: 4. CDR3 loop: CASSLGEQGAEQYF. The CDR3 region has the DNA TGCGCCAGCAGCTTGGGGGAACAGGGGGCCGAGCAGTACTTC.

This clonotype was picked up one time. Since a much larger clone is just one base distant, this may be a read error. Because it lacks the conserved phenylalanine or tryptophan at the end, this CDR3 is likely a read error. The chain recombines TRBV9 with TRBJ2-1; 9 nucleotides match TRBD2. This CDR3 is built from 17 residues. J was trimmed by 0 bases and V by 3 bases; bases with no gene match: 7. The V gene's germline CDR1 is SGDLS and CDR2 YYNGEE. This CDR3 reads CASSATHSGSSYNEQFS. CDR3 DNA: TGTGCCAGCAGCGCGACTCATAGCGGGAGCTCCTACAATGAGCAGTTCTCC.

This clonotype was observed many times. The chain has TRBV5-1 and TRBJ2-5; no clear D. V lost 0 bases and J lost 7, with 10 bases in between. The CDR3 has 13 residues. Germline V gives CDR1 SGHRS, CDR2 YFSETQ. CDR3 loop: CASSLDLGTTQYF. DNA of the CDR3: TGCGCCAGCAGCTTGGATCTGGGTACGACCCAGTACTTC. Full variable domain (rest looked up from reference TRBV5-1 and TRBJ2-5): KAGVTQTPRYLIKTRGQQVTLSCSPISGHRSVSWYQQTPGQGLQFLFEYFSETQRNKGNFPGRFSGRQFSNSRSEMNVSTLELGDSALYLCASSLDLGTTQYFGPGTRLLVL.

This clonotype appeared a few times. The rearrangement joins TRBV7-6 to TRBJ2-2; 7 bases are shared with TRBD2. The CDR3 spans 15 residues. The V gene end was trimmed by 6 bases and the J gene end by 2 bases; junction bases not matched to a gene: 6. The germline gives CDR1 SGHVS, CDR2 FNYEAQ. In DNA, the CDR3 is TGTGCCAGCAGGGCCAGGGAGGGCAACACCGGGGAGCTGTTTTTT. Its translation: CASRAREGNTGELFF.

This clonotype was recorded many times. This sequence joins TRBV6-1 and TRBJ2-5, with D possibly being TRBD2 (6 bases). The CDR3 is 14 amino acids. Deletions cut 5 bases from V and 5 bases from J, with 15 bases between. Germline CDR1 MNHNS, CDR2 SASEGT. In nucleotides, the CDR3 is TGTGCCAGCAGTCGGTCCGGGCGGGGCGAGACCCAGTACTTC. It specifies CASSRSGRGETQYF.

The chain recombines TRBV6-5 with TRBJ2-1, with D perhaps being TRBD1 or TRBD2 (6 bases each). The CDR3 length is 13 residues. CDR1 and CDR2 (germline): MNHEY, SVGAGI. V dropped 2 bases and J dropped 14 bases, with 16 bases sitting between them. CDR3: CASSYRYREVKFF. The CDR3 nucleotides are TGTGCCAGCAGTTACCGCTACAGGGAGGTGAAGTTCTTC.

This clonotype was observed at least ten times. The chain recombines TRBV3-1 with TRBJ1-3, with D unresolved. V lost 6 bases, J lost 4 bases, and 19 bases lay in between. Germline CDR1 and CDR2: LGHDT and YNNKEL (reference sequence). This CDR3 spans 16 amino acids. CDR3 sequence: CASSPSLRERGNTIYF. The CDR3 DNA reads as TGTGCCAGCAGTCCCTCCCTCCGGGAAAGAGGAAACACCATATATTTT.

This clonotype was picked up many times. V gene TRBV7-9 combines with J gene TRBJ2-7; D is unclear. The V gene's germline CDR1 is SEHNR and CDR2 FQNEAQ (reference sequence). The germline V and J ends were trimmed by 5 bases and 5 bases, with 10 bases remaining between them. This CDR3 spans 12 amino acids. Here the CDR3 reads CASSGQVDEQYV. The CDR3 nucleotides are TGTGCCAGCAGCGGCCAGGTTGACGAGCAGTACGTC.

The rearrangement uses TRBV12-3 or TRBV12-4 and TRBJ1-2; D is perhaps TRBD1 (5 bases). V lost 3 bases, J lost 6 bases, and 11 bases lay in between. This CDR3 comprises 13 residues. CDR3 coding DNA: TGTGCCAGCAGTTTTCCGACAGCGGATGGCTACACCTTC. Protein sequence: CASSFPTADGYTF.

This clonotype was seen a handful of times. V and J are TRBV18 and TRBJ2-7; 8 bases align to TRBD1. From germline, CDR1 is KGHSH and CDR2 LQKENI. V trimming: 0 bases; J trimming: 6 bases; junction bases outside the gene matches: 4. The CDR3 sequence is 14 residues long. The CDR3: CASSPPGQELEQYF. As DNA, the CDR3 is TGTGCCAGCTCACCACCGGGACAGGAGCTCGAGCAGTACTTC.

This clonotype was picked up a small number of times. The chain joins TRBV19 to TRBJ1-2; D may be TRBD1 (6 bases). This CDR3 contains 13 residues. Germline assignment: CDR1 LNHDA and CDR2 SQIVND (reference sequence). The V gene lost 10 bases and the J gene lost 1 base, with 13 bases spanning the gap. In DNA, the CDR3 is TGTGCCACCTCCAGGGGTGGTAACTATGGCTACACCTTC. Translated: CATSRGGNYGYTF.

This chain links TRBV27 with TRBJ2-2, with TRBD2 matching 14 bases. Trimming cost V 2 bases and J 7 bases; bases outside gene matches: 6. This CDR3 comprises 17 residues. Per germline, CDR1 MNHEY and CDR2 SMNVEV (reference sequence). CDR3 DNA sequence: TGTGCCAGCAGTTTAGGGGGACTAGCGGGAGAAGGCGGGGAGCTGTTTTTT. As protein: CASSLGGLAGEGGELFF.

Ten or more counts support this clonotype. CDR3 in amino acids: CASSQDLLGGIPVNQPQHF. Here the CDR3 DNA reads TGCGCCAGCAGCCAAGATTTGCTCGGGGGGATACCTGTCAATCAGCCCCAGCATTTT. The V call is TRBV4-1, the J call TRBJ1-5, with D tentatively TRBD1 (5 bases). Germline CDR1 MGHRA, CDR2 YSYEKL. V gave up 0 bases and J gave up 3 bases, with 21 bases separating them. This CDR3 spans 19 amino acids.

Of note for this clonotype: This may be a read error, as it is one base from a much larger clone. This chain joins TRBV5-5 and TRBJ2-2; D call uncertain. Germline CDR1 and CDR2: SGHKS and YYEKEE (reference sequence). CDR3 length: 13 residues. As DNA, the CDR3 is TGTGCCAGCAGCTCTGGGAACACCTGGGAGCTGTTTTTT. It is translated as CASSSGNTWELFF.

V usage is TRBV6-1 and J usage is TRBJ1-5; the match to TRBD1 covers 10 bases. J gave up 4 bases and V 4 bases, and 4 bases lay outside the gene matches. Looked up from germline, CDR1 is MNHNS and CDR2 is SASEGT. The length of the CDR3 is 15 residues. The CDR3 reads CASSVGTGANQPQHF. The CDR3 nucleotides read TGTGCCAGCAGTGTTGGGACAGGGGCGAATCAGCCCCAGCATTTT.

This clonotype showed up many times. The chain has TRBV12-3 or TRBV12-4 and TRBJ2-3; D gene ambiguous. This CDR3 has 12 amino acids. Trimming pared 6 bases from V and 6 bases from J, leaving 10 bases between. This chain's CDR3 is CASSWTRDTQYF. The CDR3, as DNA: TGTGCCAGCAGCTGGACCCGCGATACGCAGTATTTT.

The V and J genes are TRBV6-1 and TRBJ2-3; 8 nucleotides align to TRBD1. The CDR3 spans 14 residues. With V trimmed by 4 bases and J by 6 bases, 6 bases remained unmatched. The germline gives CDR1 MNHNS, CDR2 SASEGT. The CDR3 DNA is TGTGCCAGCAGTGTGGCTCAGGGGGCGGATACGCAGTATTTT. Its translation is CASSVAQGADTQYF.

The rearrangement uses TRBV10-3 and TRBJ2-1; 8 bases align to TRBD2. Germline V lookup: CDR1 ENHRY, CDR2 SYGVKD. This CDR3 has 16 residues. J gave up 5 bases and V 7 bases, and 13 bases lay outside the gene matches. The CDR3 sequence is CAINPSTSGGDNEQFF. CDR3 coding DNA: TGTGCCATCAACCCCTCCACTAGCGGCGGCGACAATGAGCAGTTCTTC.